This T cell receptor beta chain was captured in a study of blood T cell repertoires in COVID-19. Study-level background: Samples came from the United States, Italy and Spain, spanning acute and convalescent COVID-19. From T cells, B-cell-depleted T cells, or PBMCs came the material, which was cDNA or gDNA.

The CDR3 loop spans 16 amino acids. The V gene end was trimmed by 2 bases and the J gene end by 0 bases; junction bases not matched to a gene: 3. Germline values: CDR1 MDHEN, CDR2 SYDVKM. The table came from immunoSEQ multiplex PCR; TCRdb's copy has only in-frame clones and leaves some out. This sample yields around 180,000 clones, of which around 83% are seen a single time; approximately 2.9% belongs to the top ten. Sequencing was performed on peripheral blood. This chain links TRBV28 with TRBJ1-2, with 10 nucleotides matching TRBD1. This clonotype originated in a woman aged 25 to 39 with active or convalescent COVID-19. The CDR3 nucleotides are TGTGCCAGCAGTTTAGGGACAGGGGTCCCTAACTATGGCTACACCTTC. Protein: CASSLGTGVPNYGYTF.